Each of the 27 T cell receptor beta chains below was sequenced from the same sample in a study of Ad26.COV2.S vaccination and SARS-CoV-2 variants. The data were produced by immunoSEQ multiplex PCR, yet TCRdb's version contains in-frame clones alone and is incomplete. The sample holds around 86,000 clones, approximately 81% seen once. This sample comprised peripheral blood, obtained after recovery from COVID-19. These receptor sequences come from a human donor who had recovered from COVID-19.

The rearrangement links TRBV5-1 to TRBJ2-5; tentatively, D is TRBD1 or TRBD2 (5 bases each). The V end lost 4 bases, the J end lost 3 bases, and 10 bases lay between the germline ends. Germline values: CDR1 SGHRS, CDR2 YFSETQ. The CDR3 covers 13 residues. CDR3 in amino acids: CASSKGREETQYF. Here the CDR3 DNA reads TGCGCCAGCAGCAAGGGACGTGAAGAGACCCAGTACTTC.

V and J are TRBV5-5 and TRBJ2-7; TRBD2 aligns across 8 bases. This CDR3 comprises 15 residues. V shed 4 bases, J shed 3 bases, and the junction held 9 bases outside the gene matches. Germline V gene data show CDR1 as SGHKS and CDR2 as YYEKEE (reference sequence). The CDR3 coding sequence is TGTGCCAGCAGCCATGAGCGGGGGAGACGCTACGAGCAGTACTTC. Amino acid sequence: CASSHERGRRYEQYF.

This clone occurred a few times. The rearrangement joins TRBV5-1 to TRBJ1-4; D unclear. Looked up from germline, CDR1 is SGHRS and CDR2 is YFSETQ. Trimming shortened V by 4 bases and J by 0 bases, and 10 bases separated the two germline ends. This CDR3 spans 15 amino acids. The chain's CDR3 is CASSPQSATNEKLFF. The CDR3 region has the DNA TGCGCCAGCAGCCCCCAGAGCGCAACTAATGAAAAACTGTTTTTT.

V gene TRBV2 combines with J gene TRBJ1-1; the D is unclear. In germline, CDR1 is SNHLY, CDR2 FYNNEI. The CDR3 consists of 13 residues. V lost 5 bases, J lost 2 bases, and 9 bases lay in between. CDR3 sequence reads: CASSRDYNTEAFF. DNA for the CDR3: TGTGCCAGCAGTCGGGATTATAACACTGAAGCTTTCTTT.

This chain uses TRBV10-3 with TRBJ2-7; 8 nucleotides match TRBD2. V dropped 0 bases and J dropped 4; count of bases not matched to a gene: 8. Germline CDR1 reads ENHRY; CDR2 reads SYGVKD. The CDR3 is 16 amino acids. CDR3 bases: TGTGCCATCAGTGAGTCGACTCTCGGGACTAGATACGAGCAGTACTTC. This sequence encodes CAISESTLGTRYEQYF.

The rearrangement uses TRBV28 and TRBJ2-3, with D possibly being TRBD1 (6 bases). Trimming removed 2 bases from V and 0 bases from J, with 6 bases in between. Germline CDR1 is MDHEN and CDR2 is SYDVKM. The CDR3 covers 14 residues. The CDR3 reads CASSLRGSTDTQYF. The CDR3 DNA reads TGTGCCAGCAGTTTAAGGGGGAGCACAGATACGCAGTATTTT.

The gene calls are TRBV9 and TRBJ2-2; D remains ambiguous. V was clipped by 0 bases and J by 5 bases, with 17 bases between them. This CDR3 has 17 amino acids. Germline CDR1 and CDR2: SGDLS and YYNGEE. The CDR3 DNA reads TGTGCCAGCAGCGTAGCCGTTCCGGGTCTGACGACCGGGGAGCTGTTTTTT. This encodes CASSVAVPGLTTGELFF.

The chain carries TRBV2 and TRBJ2-5; 7 bases line up with TRBD2. V trimming: 0 bases; J trimming: 1 base; junction bases outside the gene matches: 11. The germline gives CDR1 SNHLY, CDR2 FYNNEI. This CDR3 comprises 18 residues. CDR3: CASSEALGGSSGQETQYF. The CDR3 nucleotides read TGTGCCAGCAGTGAAGCGCTTGGGGGGTCTAGCGGCCAAGAGACCCAGTACTTC. The complete variable domain, with remaining parts taken from reference TRBV2 and TRBJ2-5, reads EPEVTQTPSHQVTQMGQEVILRCVPISNHLYFYWYRQILGQKVEFLVSFYNNEISEKSEIFDDQFSVERPDGSNFTLKIRSTKLEDSAMYFCASSEALGGSSGQETQYFGPGTRLLVL.

This clone came up a few times. In this CDR3 the conserved last residue, phenylalanine or tryptophan, is missing, so a read error is likely. It is unclear where the CDR3 begins or ends on the DNA, so no DNA is shown, and the CDR3 is as TCRdb lists it. V gene TRBV12-1 combines with J gene TRBJ2-4; the table's D call, TRBD1, has no DNA check behind it. TRBV12-1 is shown as a pseudogene. The length of the CDR3 is 11 amino acids, counting both ends. CDR3 in amino acids: CASSLHPGQFS.

Only one count was recorded for this clone. The chain employs TRBV19 and TRBJ2-1; D may match TRBD1 or TRBD2 (5 bases each). Germline CDR1 and CDR2: LNHDA and SQIVND (reference sequence). With 8 bases removed from V and 2 bases from J, the gap between germline ends came to 13 bases. The CDR3 has 14 residues. Written as DNA, the CDR3 is TGTGCCAGTGACCAGGGACGAACCTACAATGAGCAGTTCTTC. Residues: CASDQGRTYNEQFF.

This sequence joins TRBV10-1 and TRBJ1-5; 9 bases fit TRBD1. Looked up from germline, CDR1 is WNHNN and CDR2 is SYGVQD (reference sequence). This CDR3 is built from 18 residues. The J segment lost 5 bases and the V segment lost 4 bases, leaving 15 bases of the junction unmatched. This CDR3 is CASSGHSRGQGTHQPQHF. Written as DNA, the CDR3 is TGCGCCAGCAGTGGACACTCCCGGGGACAGGGAACCCATCAGCCCCAGCATTTT.

J is TRBJ2-6 and V is TRBV3-1 (or the pseudogene TRBV3-2); perhaps D is TRBD1 or TRBD2 (5 bases each). Germline V CDR1 and CDR2: LGHDT, YNNKEL (reference sequence). This CDR3 comprises 16 residues. Trimming removed 6 bases at V and 0 bases at J, with 12 bases between. The CDR3 DNA is TGTGCCAGCAGGGGGGACGGAGTCTCTGGGGCCAACGTCCTGACTTTC. Its translation: CASRGDGVSGANVLTF.

This clone has just a few counts. V and J are TRBV9 and TRBJ1-1; 11 nucleotides match TRBD1. The V gene's germline CDR1 is SGDLS and CDR2 YYNGEE. J was trimmed by 4 bases and V by 4 bases; bases with no gene match: 12. The CDR3 covers 17 residues. The CDR3 bases are TGTGCCAGCAGCACTTACAGAGCCGGGACAGGGGGCACTGAAGCTTTCTTT. It yields the protein CASSTYRAGTGGTEAFF.

This clone appeared a few times. The rearrangement uses TRBV3-1 (or the pseudogene TRBV3-2) and TRBJ2-1, with 8 bases lining up with TRBD2. Trimming took 4 bases from V and 0 from J; bases not matched to a gene: 5. The germline CDR1 and CDR2 sequences are LGHDT and YNNKEL (reference sequence). The CDR3 consists of 16 residues. CDR3 loop: CASSLTSGFSYNEQFF. CDR3 DNA sequence: TGTGCCAGCAGCCTCACTAGCGGTTTCTCCTACAATGAGCAGTTCTTC.

The CDR3 loop reads CASSFTSGITGELFF. CDR3 in DNA: TGCGCCAGCAGCTTCACTAGCGGGATCACCGGGGAGCTGTTTTTT. The rearrangement links TRBV5-1 to TRBJ2-2, with TRBD2 matching over 10 bases. The CDR3 is 15 residues long. Germline V lookup: CDR1 SGHRS, CDR2 YFSETQ. The trim removed 2 bases at V and 4 bases at J, leaving 2 bases unmatched. Based on the CDR3 plus reference TRBV5-1 and TRBJ2-2, the full variable domain is KAGVTQTPRYLIKTRGQQVTLSCSPISGHRSVSWYQQTPGQGLQFLFEYFSETQRNKGNFPGRFSGRQFSNSRSEMNVSTLELGDSALYLCASSFTSGITGELFFGEGSRLTVL.

The table lists this clone with a few counts. V usage is TRBV6-5 and J usage is TRBJ2-7; no definite D call. The CDR3 has 14 amino acids. The V gene lost 8 bases and the J gene lost 3 bases, with 17 bases spanning the gap. Germline values: CDR1 MNHEY, CDR2 SVGAGI. Here the CDR3 reads CASSRPNPYYEQYF. DNA of the CDR3: TGTGCCAGCTCGCGCCCTAATCCTTACTACGAGCAGTACTTC.

The V and J genes are TRBV4-2 and TRBJ2-5; D might be TRBD2 (6 bases). This CDR3 region has 15 residues. V gave up 3 bases and J gave up 4 bases, with 15 bases separating them. Germline V gene data show CDR1 as LGHNA and CDR2 as YNFKEQ. The chain's CDR3 is CASSHGTEARETQYF. The CDR3 DNA sequence: TGTGCCAGCAGCCATGGGACTGAGGCGCGAGAGACCCAGTACTTC.

This clone was counted once. The chain links TRBV5-4 to TRBJ1-1; 7 nucleotides agree with TRBD1. Germline values: CDR1 SGHNT, CDR2 YYREEE (reference sequence). The ends lost 7 bases at V and 1 base at J; junction bases unmatched: 13. This CDR3 region has 16 residues. CDR3 protein: CASGSKQGSRNTEAFF. DNA for the CDR3: TGTGCCAGCGGATCAAAACAGGGGAGCAGGAACACTGAAGCTTTCTTT.

The chain combines TRBV5-1 with TRBJ1-2; the match to TRBD1 covers 8 bases. CDR1 and CDR2 (germline): SGHRS, YFSETQ. Trimming took 5 bases from V and 4 from J; bases not matched to a gene: 7. CDR3 size: 14 residues. This chain's CDR3 is CASSETTGGYGYTF. DNA for the CDR3: TGCGCCAGCAGTGAGACTACAGGGGGCTATGGCTACACCTTC.

The chain uses TRBV18 and TRBJ2-5; D may be TRBD2 (5 bases). CDR3 length: 16 amino acids. Per germline, CDR1 KGHSH and CDR2 LQKENI. Trimming left V 2 bases short and J 3 bases short, with 16 bases between. The CDR3: CASSPDRGLREETQYF. CDR3 nucleotide sequence: TGTGCCAGCTCACCAGACCGGGGTCTGAGGGAAGAGACCCAGTACTTC.

V and J are TRBV28 and TRBJ1-1; a weak D match, TRBD1 (5 bases). V dropped 5 bases and J dropped 4 bases, with 17 bases sitting between them. The CDR3 extends over 15 amino acids. Germline values: CDR1 MDHEN, CDR2 SYDVKM. CDR3 DNA sequence: TGTGCCAGCAGTCTCCCTTTTAACGGGGGCACTGAAGCTTTCTTT. Protein product: CASSLPFNGGTEAFF. Full variable domain (rest looked up from reference TRBV28 and TRBJ1-1): DVKVTQSSRYLVKRTGEKVFLECVQDMDHENMFWYRQDPGLGLRLIYFSYDVKMKEKGDIPEGYSVSREKKERFSLILESASTNQTSMYLCASSLPFNGGTEAFFGQGTRLTVV.

The chain carries TRBV5-4 and TRBJ2-7; D perhaps matches TRBD2 (6 bases). Trimming cost V 6 bases and J 2 bases, with 12 bases left between them. The germline gives CDR1 SGHNT, CDR2 YYREEE (reference sequence). The CDR3 spans 13 residues. The CDR3 DNA reads TGTGCCAGCACCAGACTAGGAACCTACGAGCAGTACTTC. Translated, it gives CASTRLGTYEQYF.

This clone occurred once. The J gene is TRBJ2-1, the V gene TRBV27; TRBD2 aligns across 8 bases. The CDR3 contains 18 residues. Per germline, CDR1 MNHEY and CDR2 SMNVEV (reference sequence). J was trimmed by 7 bases and V by 2 bases; bases with no gene match: 16. The CDR3 DNA sequence: TGTGCCAGCAGTTTACTCCAAACCTTAGCGGGATTGGGTAATGAGCAGTTCTTC. Protein: CASSLLQTLAGLGNEQFF.

This clone was observed once. The V gene is TRBV11-3, the J gene TRBJ2-1; 7 bases map to TRBD1. The J segment lost 9 bases and the V segment lost 5 bases, leaving 13 bases of the junction unmatched. Germline lookup yields CDR1 SGHNT and CDR2 YENEEA. The CDR3 spans 15 residues. DNA for the CDR3: TGTGCCAGCAGCAATCTCCGTACAGGGGTGGTTGAGCAGTTCTTC. Protein: CASSNLRTGVVEQFF.

A single count supports this clone. This chain connects TRBV7-9 to TRBJ2-2; a weak D match, TRBD2 (5 bases). V was shortened by 6 bases and J by 4 bases, with 18 bases between the two germline ends. CDR3 length: 16 residues. Germline V gene lookup returns CDR1 SEHNR and CDR2 FQNEAQ (reference sequence). CDR3 bases: TGTGCCAGCAGTGCCTGGCTAGGGAGATTCACCGGGGAGCTGTTTTTT. Its protein product is CASSAWLGRFTGELFF.

The gene calls are TRBV4-2 and TRBJ2-3; D remains unclear. Germline V gene sequence: CDR1 LGHNA, CDR2 YNFKEQ. V lost 1 base and J lost 5, with 7 bases in between. This CDR3 region has 13 residues. Here the CDR3 reads CASSQAVGDTQYF. The CDR3 region has the DNA TGTGCCAGCAGCCAAGCTGTTGGAGATACGCAGTATTTT.

The rearrangement links TRBV28 to TRBJ1-5; perhaps TRBD1 as D (5 bases). Germline V lookup: CDR1 MDHEN, CDR2 SYDVKM. The CDR3 is made up of 15 amino acids. V lost 6 bases and J lost 2, with 14 bases in between. The CDR3 DNA is TGTGCCAGCAGGTTCCCGCAGGGAGGCAATCAGCCCCAGCATTTT. It is translated as CASRFPQGGNQPQHF.